This T cell receptor beta chain was sequenced during a study of CD8 T cells in ankylosing spondylitis. This clonotype came up a few times. CDR3 length equals 17 residues. V was pared by 5 bases and J by 1 base, with 20 bases between. Germline CDR1 is ENHRY and CDR2 is SYGVKD. TCRdb processed the 5' RACE reads anew with MiXCR; each CDR3 protein has one entry. The sample includes 200,000 to 300,000 distinct CDR3 sequences, 10% of them seen just once. The chain links TRBV10-3 to TRBJ1-2; TRBD1 might be the D (6 bases). This TCR derives from a male donor with ankylosing spondylitis or in good health (not recorded which). Source material: blood, either unsorted or a sorted T cell fraction (not recorded which). The CDR3 nucleotides read TGTGCCATCAGTTCCCGGGACACCCTCTCCGTTAACTATGGCTACACCTTC. This encodes CAISSRDTLSVNYGYTF.